This TCR beta chain was sequenced in a study of shared clonotypes between healthy human individuals. Background on the study: The composition of the donors was two women and a few men aged 18 to 49. Study-level points and caveats: Non-shared clonotypes had lower generation probabilities than clonotypes shared by all four sorted-subset donors.

CDR3 length: 14 amino acids. CDR1 is MGHDK and CDR2 is SYGVNS in the germline V gene. Germline trimming cut 4 bases from V and 2 bases from J; bases unmatched to any gene: 5. Each cell subset's genomic DNA was divided evenly among several immunoSEQ plates. Clones were read by immunoSEQ multiplex PCR, and TCRdb kept only the in-frame ones, dropping some. The sample lists about 2.1 million clones; about 94% were seen once. To note about this clone: The target antigen is unknown.

In the naive CD8 group, cells lacked CD45RO and were positively selected for CCR7, so terminally differentiated effector memory CD45RA+ cells were left out. The clonotype was recovered from a man younger than 35 in good health. Some clones in this sample may be carry-over from other donors' samples. The sequenced sample was naive CD8+ T cells from PBMCs. The chain carries TRBV25-1 and TRBJ2-7; 7 positions match TRBD1. CDR3 in amino acids: CASSVTGEPYEQYF. CDR3 nucleotide sequence: TGTGCCAGCAGTGTCACAGGGGAACCCTACGAGCAGTACTTC.